The following is a T cell receptor beta chain sequence with its context. With 1 base clipped from V and 7 bases from J, the junction kept 2 bases outside the gene matches. CDR1 is KGHDR, CDR2 SFDVKD, per germline. The CDR3 is 14 residues long. Authors' data handling: By means of reference gene primer amplification, nucleated cell counts were estimated. Clones were sequenced by immunoSEQ multiplex PCR, and TCRdb holds only the in-frame ones, with some missing. The V and J calls and the clone size are those of that table, but D and trimming were determined from the DNA. The table includes tens of thousands of clones, about 85% detected once. The data were taken from a study of blood T cell repertoires in COVID-19. On the study more broadly: Acute-phase and convalescent COVID-19 samples originated in the United States, Italy and Spain. Sources were T cells, B-cell-depleted T cells, or PBMCs; the material itself was cDNA or gDNA.

The sequence was obtained from a man aged 55 to 70 with acute or convalescent COVID-19. J is TRBJ2-1 and V is TRBV24-1; 8 bases are shared with TRBD1. Source material: peripheral blood. DNA of the CDR3: TGTGCCACCAGTGATTTCCGACAGGGGAATGAGCAGTTCTTC. This codes for CATSDFRQGNEQFF.